These 4 T cell receptor beta chains originate from one sample sequenced in a study of a mutant IDH1 vaccine in newly diagnosed glioma. Time point of the sample: week 23, last vaccination. Vaccination used 300 ug of mutant IDH1 20-mer peptide per dose, with topical imiquimod. For these receptors, no antigen is known. The protocol was immunoSEQ multiplex PCR, while the TCRdb copy is restricted to in-frame clones and leaves out a portion. The table lists 41,000 or so clones, 78% of them singletons. Sample: PBMCs, taken from a glioma patient whose treatment included an IDH1 peptide vaccine. The origin of the receptors is a woman between 35 and 50 years old with glioma. Some clones in this sample may be carry-over from other donors' samples.

This chain joins TRBV28 and TRBJ1-1; 7 bases are a match to TRBD1. V dropped 6 bases and J dropped 8; count of bases not matched to a gene: 6. The CDR3 consists of 12 residues. Germline V gene lookup returns CDR1 MDHEN and CDR2 SYDVKM. This chain's CDR3 is CASSGTVTEAFF. The CDR3 nucleotides are TGTGCCAGCAGCGGGACAGTTACGGAAGCTTTCTTT.

J is TRBJ1-1 and V is TRBV2; unclear D gene. Germline CDR1 and CDR2: SNHLY and FYNNEI. Trimming pared 3 bases from V and 3 bases from J, leaving 5 bases between. This CDR3 contains 12 residues. This chain's CDR3 is CASSERYTEAFF. The CDR3 bases are TGTGCCAGCAGTGAGAGGTACACTGAAGCTTTCTTT.

The chain links TRBV4-3 to TRBJ2-7, with D possibly matching TRBD1 (6 bases). This CDR3 comprises 15 residues. CDR1 and CDR2 from the germline V gene are LGHNA and YSLEER. Trimming left V 3 bases short and J 0 bases short, with 12 bases between. The DNA for the CDR3 is TGCGCCAGCAGCCAGGCAGGGGATAGCTCCTACGAGCAGTACTTC. Its translation is CASSQAGDSSYEQYF.

CDR3 sequence reads: CASSLRDRSYEQYF. The CDR3 coding sequence is TGTGCCAGCAGCCTAAGGGACAGGTCCTACGAGCAGTACTTC. The chain uses TRBV7-9 and TRBJ2-7, with 8 bases that match TRBD1. The CDR3 is 14 residues long. Germline values: CDR1 SEHNR, CDR2 FQNEAQ (reference sequence). The V gene end was trimmed by 5 bases and the J gene end by 1 base; junction bases not matched to a gene: 4. The complete variable domain, with remaining parts taken from reference TRBV7-9 and TRBJ2-7, reads DTGVSQNPRHKITKRGQNVTFRCDPISEHNRLYWYRQTLGQGPEFLTYFQNEAQLEKSRLLSDRFSAERPKGSFSTLEIQRTEQGDSAMYLCASSLRDRSYEQYFGPGTRLTVT.